This TCR beta chain came from a study of OX40 agonist ivuxolimab in advanced cancers. Overall study: Hepatocellular carcinoma, melanoma, renal cell or head and neck cancer affected the dose-escalation patients. Checkpoint inhibitors had been given previously to around 38% of patients. Study-wide results and limits: CD8+ T cells showed, on average, more clonal expansion than CD4+ cells.

With 8 bases removed from V and 8 bases from J, the gap between germline ends came to 15 bases. CDR3 length: 13 residues. CDR1 is LNHDA and CDR2 is SQIVND in the germline V gene (reference sequence). Measured with immunoSEQ multiplex PCR; TCRdb has only the in-frame clones, and not every one. The data show about 150,000 clones, with 85% to 95% seen just once and approximately 0.3% held by the top ten. Anyone with autoimmune disease history or systemic immunosuppression was excluded. Concerning this clone: The antigen is undetermined.

The sample in question was CD4+ or CD8+ T cells sorted from blood, obtained in a trial of the OX40 agonist ivuxolimab. The genes are TRBV19 and TRBJ1-4, with a tentative D call TRBD1 (5 bases). The clonotype was recovered from an adult with an advanced solid tumor such as melanoma, head and neck, liver or kidney cancer. This CDR3 is CASLRSGAEKLFF. In DNA, the CDR3 is TGTGCCAGTCTGCGTTCCGGGGCCGAAAAACTGTTTTTT.